This record covers a single TCR beta chain. The PCR employed 60 Vbeta primers together with 13 Jbeta primers. Only in-frame clones appear in the TCRdb table, and some are missing; sequencing was by immunoSEQ multiplex PCR. The table lists 120,000 or so clones, with more than 3% in the top ten. The CDR3 spans 14 residues. V dropped 6 bases and J dropped 1; count of bases not matched to a gene: 4. The V gene's germline CDR1 is SGHAT and CDR2 FQNNGV. These data are taken from a study of cytomegalovirus exposure and HLA in healthy donors. This receptor was obtained from a man between 18 and 35 years old in good health and CMV-seronegative. Material for sequencing was PBMCs. This sequence joins TRBV11-2 and TRBJ1-1; the match to TRBD1 covers 8 bases. The CDR3 nucleotides are TGTGCCAGCAGTCGTCAGGGGGCGAACACTGAAGCTTTCTTT. It translates to CASSRQGANTEAFF. Looking up the rest from reference TRBV11-2 and TRBJ1-1 gives the full variable domain: EAGVAQSPRYKIIEKRQSVAFWCNPISGHATLYWYQQILGQGPKLLIQFQNNGVVDDSQLPKDRFSAERLKGVDSTLKIQPAKLEDSAVYLCASSRQGANTEAFFGQGTRLTVV.